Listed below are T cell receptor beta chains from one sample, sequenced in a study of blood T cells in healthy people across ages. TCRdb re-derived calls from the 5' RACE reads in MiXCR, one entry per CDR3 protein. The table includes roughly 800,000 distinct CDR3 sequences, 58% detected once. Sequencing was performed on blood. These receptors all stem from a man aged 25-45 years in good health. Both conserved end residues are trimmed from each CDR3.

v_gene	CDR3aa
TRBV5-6	ASTSIIRGRGDNEQF
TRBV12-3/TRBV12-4	ASSTRTGPRGYT
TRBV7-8	ASSLITRDEQY
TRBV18	ASSPPMGQTSGEQY
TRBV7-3	ASSRDPAIPPYNEQF
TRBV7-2	ASSRTASPSYEQY
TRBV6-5	ASSPSTGRLTDTQY
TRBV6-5	ASSYGTGGFGEQY
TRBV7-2	ASSSWGAGSYNEQF
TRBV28	ASDRDRGGETQY
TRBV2	ASLMDTTDTQY
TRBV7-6	ASSLAAGGHYNEQY
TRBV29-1	SVGSPNYGYT
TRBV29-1	SAETNEKLF
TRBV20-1	SARGGSAGDYEQY
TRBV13	ASSVSGAQY
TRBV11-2	ASSLERLSNEQF
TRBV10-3	AISNINEQY
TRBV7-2	ASSPQGLFTEAF
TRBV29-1	SVEDRGRFQETQY
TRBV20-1	SASSVLSYEQY
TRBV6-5	ASSYSSGGRAEAF
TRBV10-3	AIGDIYGYT
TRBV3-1	ASSGIGWTNSPLH
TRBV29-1	SVVGGQGLREQF
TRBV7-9	ASSMVDSWNYGYT
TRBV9	ASSALRGSAVNTEAF
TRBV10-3	AIRRRDDTQY
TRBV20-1	SARDQGDEKLF
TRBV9	ASSATHRGKGANVLT
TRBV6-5	ASSKLAGTTDTQY
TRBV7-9	ASSRTGSQPGPQH
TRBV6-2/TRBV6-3	ASCPETNEQF
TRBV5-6	ASSLGRKETQY
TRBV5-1	ASSLRGGAPNEQF
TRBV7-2	ASSLVGGPSTDTQY
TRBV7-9	ASSLGGERAYNEQF
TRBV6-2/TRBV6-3	ASSRTVGGSYQETQY
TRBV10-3	AISEAGTGTYEQY
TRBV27	ASSPRQGWSIQY
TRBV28	ASSLAGTGRRFNQPQH
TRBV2	ASSEPGSRSGYT
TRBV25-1	ASSDAGVYGYT
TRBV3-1	ASSLDGTSRVNEQY
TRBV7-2	ASSSPGVSSYEQY
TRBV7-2	ASSFLRGTQETQY
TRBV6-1	ASSARQGTTYEQY
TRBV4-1	ASSQEGSGRGETQY
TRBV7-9	ASSLAGGDSEQY
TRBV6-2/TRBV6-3	ASSYSGLAGSTDTQY
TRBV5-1	ASSLVTGRDIQY
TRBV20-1	SETGRNSPLH
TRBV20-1	STGDDYEQY
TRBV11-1	ASSLDARTGVYEQY
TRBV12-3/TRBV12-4	ASSLAGAGQPQH
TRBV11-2	ASSTDTDTQY
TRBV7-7	ASSLGTEQTQY
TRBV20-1	SAALDYLTGELF
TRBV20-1	SARDWKPGPANYGYT